Following are 4 T cell receptor beta chains from one sample sequenced in a study of PD-1 blockade in classical Hodgkin lymphoma. All patients experienced relapse after autologous stem cell transplantation, and brentuximab vedotin exposure was variable. The data were produced by immunoSEQ multiplex PCR, yet TCRdb's version contains in-frame clones alone and is incomplete. The sample records about 97,000 clones, around 80% being singletons. The specimen was peripheral blood mononuclear cells (PBMCs), collected at baseline. The source is a human donor with classical Hodgkin lymphoma.

This clone occurred once. This chain uses TRBV11-3 with TRBJ2-2; no reliable D call. The germline CDR1 and CDR2 sequences are SGHNT and YENEEA. This CDR3 region has 13 residues. Trimming cost V 3 bases and J 1 base, with 3 bases left between them. CDR3 in DNA: TGTGCCAGCAGCTTTGTGAACACCGGGGAGCTGTTTTTT. It encodes CASSFVNTGELFF.

This sequence joins TRBV13 and TRBJ1-2, with 9 positions matching TRBD1. This CDR3 has 14 residues. Germline assignment: CDR1 PRHDT and CDR2 FYEKMQ (reference sequence). After removal of 7 bases from V and 2 bases from J, the junction contained 5 bases not matched to a gene. The CDR3 DNA is TGTGCCAGCACCCCGGACAGGGGAAACTATGGCTACACCTTC. Its translation is CASTPDRGNYGYTF. The whole variable domain, remainder taken from reference TRBV13 and TRBJ1-2, is AAGVIQSPRHLIKEKRETATLKCYPIPRHDTVYWYQQGPGQDPQFLISFYEKMQSDKGSIPDRFSAQQFSDYHSELNMSSLELGDSALYFCASTPDRGNYGYTFGSGTRLTVV.

V and J are TRBV7-2 and TRBJ1-4; D gene unclear. Germline V CDR1 and CDR2: SGHTA, FQGNSA. V shed 5 bases and J shed 5 bases, with 9 bases lying between them. The CDR3 sequence is 13 residues long. CDR3 coding DNA: TGTGCCAGCAGCCGCGAGAGAAATGAAAAACTGTTTTTT. Protein product: CASSRERNEKLFF.

This clone came up a few times. V is TRBV7-3 and J is TRBJ2-1, with 7 bases identical to TRBD2. V was pared by 5 bases and J by 5 bases, with 12 bases of the junction left unmatched. From germline, CDR1 is SGHTA and CDR2 FQGTGA. The CDR3 is 16 amino acids. CDR3: CASSPSRLAGDNEQFF. The DNA of the CDR3 is TGTGCCAGCAGCCCAAGCCGACTAGCCGGCGACAATGAGCAGTTCTTC.